This T cell receptor (beta chain) was found in a study of beta chain features in type 1 diabetes. On this clone itself: Its antigen is still unknown.

Study-wide findings and caveats: For Type 1 diabetes patients, all four CD4+ subsets carried TCRB CDR3s that were moderately but significantly shorter. The naive, central memory and Treg TCRB repertoires looked more alike in patients than they did in healthy donors.

Germline CDR1 SEHNR, CDR2 FQNEAQ (reference sequence). The CDR3 has 12 amino acids. The germline V and J ends were trimmed by 5 bases and 8 bases, with 12 bases remaining between them. Reverse transcribing all isolated RNA meant expressed TCRB transcripts were sequenced. Some 3.4 million reads were obtained on average from naive, central memory and regulatory T cell samples. Generated by immunoSEQ multiplex PCR, the TCRdb table keeps only in-frame clones and is missing some. The profile covers approximately 170,000 clones, with roughly 59% appearing a single time and nearly 0.09% taken by the ten largest.

This chain uses TRBV7-9 with TRBJ1-1; D is undetermined. The sequence came from a man younger than 40 with type 1 diabetes. The sequencing sample was made of naive CD4+ T cells from blood. CDR3 protein: CASSETSNEAFF. As DNA, the CDR3 is TGTGCCAGCAGCGAGACGTCGAACGAAGCTTTCTTT.